Presented here are 32 T cell receptor beta chains from one specimen sequenced in a study of T cells in Graves' hyperthyroidism and ophthalmopathy. RNA transcripts were the template for amplifying TCR beta CDR3 regions. The TCR CDR3 first-round RT-PCR relied on the HTBI primer set. TCRdb re-called the multiplex PCR reads through MiXCR, storing one row per CDR3 protein. The sample carries under 750,000 distinct CDR3 sequences, around 19% recorded once. Source material: blood. The receptors were sampled from a woman aged 45-65 years with Graves' hyperthyroidism that later progressed to Graves' ophthalmopathy.

This clonotype came up a few times. The V gene is TRBV12-3 or TRBV12-4, the J gene TRBJ2-2; 8 bases fit TRBD2. CDR3 length equals 14 residues. The junction had 11 bases not matched to a gene; V was cut back by 11 bases and J by 6 bases. This chain's CDR3 is CAHRTGRGAGELFF. The CDR3, as DNA: TGTGCCCACCGGACGGGGCGGGGGGCCGGGGAGCTGTTTTTT.

This clonotype occurred many times. The gene calls are TRBV20-1 and TRBJ1-6; TRBD1 matches 7 bases. Germline V lookup: CDR1 DFQATT, CDR2 SNEGSKA (reference sequence). V was pared by 3 bases and J by 7 bases, with 6 bases of the junction left unmatched. The CDR3 extends over 14 amino acids. The CDR3 DNA sequence: TGCAGTGCTAGCACGGGACAGAACAATTCACCCCTCCACTTT. This translates into CSASTGQNNSPLHF.

The genes are TRBV5-1 and TRBJ2-3, with 14 positions matching TRBD2. Per germline, CDR1 SGHRS and CDR2 YFSETQ. This CDR3 region has 17 residues. V lost 0 bases, J lost 5 bases, and 5 bases stayed unmatched. Here the CDR3 reads CASSLGGLAGGVDTQYF. The CDR3 coding sequence is TGCGCCAGCAGCTTGGGCGGACTAGCGGGGGGTGTAGATACGCAGTATTTT.

The chain combines TRBV19 with TRBJ1-2; no firm D call. Germline CDR1 reads LNHDA; CDR2 reads SQIVND (reference sequence). The V end was cut by 8 bases, the J end by 4 bases, with 8 bases between. The CDR3 is made up of 11 amino acids. CDR3 sequence: CASASSYGYTF. The CDR3 nucleotides read TGTGCCAGTGCTTCCTCCTATGGCTACACCTTC.

This clonotype was observed a few times. The CDR3 reads CASSTRGGFNYGYTF. In DNA, the CDR3 is TGTGCCAGCAGCACGCGGGGAGGGTTCAACTATGGCTACACCTTC. The chain carries TRBV12-3 or TRBV12-4 and TRBJ1-2; D uncertain. Trimming took off 6 bases at V and 2 bases at J, with 16 bases between the two ends. The CDR3 runs to 15 residues.

This clonotype was recorded many times. The rearrangement uses TRBV30 and TRBJ1-1; D remains unclear. Between the trimmed V and J ends, which lost 2 bases and 0 bases, there was a span of 4 bases. CDR3 size: 12 residues. CDR1 and CDR2 (germline): GTSNPN, SVGIG (reference sequence). The chain's CDR3 is CAWSRLNTEAFF. The CDR3, as DNA: TGTGCCTGGAGTAGGTTGAACACTGAAGCTTTCTTT.

This rearrangement joins TRBV6-5 to TRBJ2-3; 12 nucleotides agree with TRBD2. Trimming at V came to 2 bases and at J to 0 bases, leaving 6 bases not matched to a gene. Germline values: CDR1 MNHEY, CDR2 SVGAGI. The CDR3 totals 18 residues. Here the CDR3 DNA reads TGTGCCAGCAGTTACCTGACTAGCGGGGGCCTTAGCACAGATACGCAGTATTTT. Protein: CASSYLTSGGLSTDTQYF.

The gene calls are TRBV13 and TRBJ1-1; no clear D. CDR3 length: 20 amino acids. CDR1 and CDR2 (germline): PRHDT, FYEKMQ (reference sequence). V dropped 5 bases and J dropped 3 bases, with 31 bases sitting between them. The CDR3 spells CASSQTETASVSGWYTEAFF. In DNA form, the CDR3 reads TGTGCCAGCAGCCAGACTGAAACAGCGTCCGTCAGTGGTTGGTACACTGAAGCTTTCTTT.

This chain links TRBV6-1 with TRBJ2-5; 10 bases are a match to TRBD2. There are 15 residues in the CDR3. CDR1 and CDR2 (germline): MNHNS, SASEGT. Unmatched junction bases numbered 6, after V lost 6 bases and J lost 2 bases. CDR3 sequence: CASSALAGRQETQYF. CDR3 sequence (DNA): TGTGCCAGCAGCGCACTAGCGGGGAGACAAGAGACCCAGTACTTC.

In this sample, this clonotype turned up a few times. CDR3 nucleotide sequence: TGCAGTGCTAGATCTACAGGGACGCTCAATCAGCCCCAGCATTTT. This translates into CSARSTGTLNQPQHF. J is TRBJ1-5 and V is TRBV20-1; possible D gene TRBD1, 6 bases. Looked up from germline, CDR1 is DFQATT and CDR2 is SNEGSKA (reference sequence). The CDR3 is 15 amino acids. The V end was cut by 2 bases, the J end by 3 bases, with 14 bases between.

This rearrangement joins TRBV6-1 to TRBJ1-5; 7 bases map to TRBD1. The CDR3 covers 14 residues. Germline V gene lookup returns CDR1 MNHNS and CDR2 SASEGT. J gave up 4 bases and V 8 bases, and 8 bases lay outside the gene matches. The CDR3 DNA reads as TGTGCCAGCCAGACGGGACAGCAGAATCAGCCCCAGCATTTT. Translation gives CASQTGQQNQPQHF.

The chain couples TRBV5-6 to TRBJ1-5; TRBD1 aligns across 7 bases. Germline V gene sequence: CDR1 SGHDT, CDR2 YYEEEE. The CDR3 loop spans 14 amino acids. The J segment lost 9 bases and the V segment lost 3 bases, leaving 9 bases of the junction unmatched. CDR3 nucleotide sequence: TGTGCCAGCAGCTCAACAGGGGCGGTGTGGCCCCAGCATTTT. This translates into CASSSTGAVWPQHF.

This clonotype has more than one count but fewer than ten. This sequence joins TRBV5-8 and TRBJ1-2; D remains unclear. V shed 1 base and J shed 5 bases, with 12 bases lying between them. Per the germline V gene, CDR1 is SGHTS and CDR2 is YDEGEE. This CDR3 is 14 amino acids long. The CDR3 DNA follows: TGTGCCAGCAGCTTGCCAGCCCTTGAGTATGGCTACACCTTC. It specifies CASSLPALEYGYTF.

This clonotype was found many times. The J gene is TRBJ1-6, the V gene TRBV3-1, with D unclear. Germline CDR1 reads LGHDT; CDR2 reads YNNKEL (reference sequence). V dropped 3 bases and J dropped 8 bases, with 5 bases sitting between them. CDR3 size: 12 residues. For the CDR3, the DNA is TGTGCCAGCAGCCAGGATTATTCACCCCTCCACTTT. It codes for CASSQDYSPLHF.

This clonotype turned up a few times. The chain has TRBV14 and TRBJ2-1, with D tentatively TRBD1 (6 bases). V was clipped by 4 bases and J by 0 bases, with 16 bases between them. The CDR3 has 17 amino acids. Germline values: CDR1 SGHDN, CDR2 FVKESK. The CDR3 here is CASSPGQTKSSYNEQFF. The DNA of the CDR3 is TGTGCCAGCAGCCCAGGACAGACCAAGAGCTCCTACAATGAGCAGTTCTTC.

This clonotype appeared a few times. V usage is TRBV6-1 and J usage is TRBJ1-1; D remains ambiguous. The germline V gene has CDR1 MNHNS and CDR2 SASEGT. There are 11 residues in the CDR3. V was shortened by 7 bases and J by 7 bases, with 10 bases between the two germline ends. The CDR3 here is CASTWEFEAFF. The CDR3 nucleotides are TGTGCCAGCACCTGGGAGTTTGAAGCTTTCTTT.

This clonotype was seen only a few times. V usage is TRBV7-9 and J usage is TRBJ2-7; possibly TRBD1 or TRBD2 for D (5 bases each). The CDR3 spans 12 residues. Deletions cut 5 bases from V and 7 bases from J, with 12 bases between. Per germline, CDR1 SEHNR and CDR2 FQNEAQ (reference sequence). The CDR3 nucleotides are TGTGCCAGCAGCGGGGACGGCGATGAGCAGTACTTC. This sequence encodes CASSGDGDEQYF.

This clonotype showed up just a few times. The rearrangement links TRBV6-1 to TRBJ2-7; no definite D call. Germline assignment: CDR1 MNHNS and CDR2 SASEGT. This CDR3 spans 14 amino acids. Trimming took off 4 bases at V and 4 bases at J, with 14 bases between the two ends. CDR3 amino acids: CASSGTVKGYEQYF. The CDR3 coding sequence is TGTGCCAGCAGTGGGACGGTCAAGGGATACGAGCAGTACTTC.

The table lists this clonotype with a few counts. This chain uses TRBV10-3 with TRBJ2-3; tentatively, D is TRBD2 (7 bases). The CDR3 is 18 amino acids. Germline V CDR1 and CDR2: ENHRY, SYGVKD. V was clipped by 0 bases and J by 4 bases, with 20 bases between them. The DNA of the CDR3 is TGTGCCATCAGTGAGTCGGGGGGGCGGCATCTCAAAGCAGATACGCAGTATTTT. Protein: CAISESGGRHLKADTQYF.

This clonotype was seen many times. V usage is TRBV6-5 and J usage is TRBJ2-5; 9 positions agree with TRBD2. Trimming removed 3 bases from V and 4 bases from J; junction bases left unmatched: 6. This CDR3 spans 15 amino acids. Germline lookup yields CDR1 MNHEY and CDR2 SVGAGI. CDR3 nucleotides: TGTGCCAGCAGTTATACAAGTAGCGGGGGAGAGACCCAGTACTTC. Translated, it gives CASSYTSSGGETQYF.

This clonotype was observed at least ten times. Written as DNA, the CDR3 is TGTGCCAGCACTCCCGGGACAGGGGGTAGCACAGATACGCAGTATTTT. It specifies CASTPGTGGSTDTQYF. The rearrangement joins TRBV5-6 to TRBJ2-3, with TRBD1 identical over 11 bases. The CDR3 length is 16 residues. The V gene's germline CDR1 is SGHDT and CDR2 YYEEEE. V gave up 6 bases and J gave up 0 bases; unmatched junction bases: 6.

This clonotype was counted at least ten times. V usage is TRBV11-1 and J usage is TRBJ2-7; possible D gene TRBD2, 5 bases. The CDR3 runs to 13 residues. The germline V and J ends were trimmed by 4 bases and 6 bases, with 13 bases remaining between them. The germline CDR1 and CDR2 sequences are SGHAT and FQDESV (reference sequence). CDR3 protein: CASSSRNGVEQYF. The CDR3 nucleotides are TGTGCCAGCAGCTCCCGGAACGGGGTCGAGCAGTACTTC.

The chain links TRBV4-1 to TRBJ1-1; no clear D. V lost 0 bases, J lost 0 bases, and 11 bases lay in between. The germline CDR1 and CDR2 sequences are MGHRA and YSYEKL. The CDR3 is made up of 16 amino acids. CDR3 sequence: CASSQDRKPMNTEAFF. In DNA, the CDR3 is TGCGCCAGCAGCCAAGACAGGAAACCAATGAACACTGAAGCTTTCTTT.

This clonotype was counted many times. V is TRBV5-5 and J is TRBJ2-1; the match to TRBD2 covers 9 bases. This CDR3 is 15 amino acids long. The trim removed 2 bases at V and 5 bases at J, leaving 5 bases unmatched. CDR1 is SGHKS, CDR2 YYEKEE, per germline (reference sequence). CDR3 sequence (DNA): TGTGCCAGCAGCTTTAGCGGGGGAGCTAACAATGAGCAGTTCTTC. Its translation: CASSFSGGANNEQFF. Based on the CDR3 plus reference TRBV5-5 and TRBJ2-1, the full variable domain is DAGVTQSPTHLIKTRGQQVTLRCSPISGHKSVSWYQQVLGQGPQFIFQYYEKEERGRGNFPDRFSARQFPNYSSELNVNALLLGDSALYLCASSFSGGANNEQFFGPGTRLTVL.

In its sample, this clonotype was seen many times. CDR3 nucleotide sequence: TGCAGTGCTTTAAGGGAAGTTGGGTACGAGCAGTACTTC. Encoded protein: CSALREVGYEQYF. The rearrangement links TRBV20-1 to TRBJ2-7, with D unclear. The CDR3 contains 13 residues. Trimming stripped 5 bases from V and 4 bases from J, with 15 bases between. CDR1 and CDR2 (germline): DFQATT, SNEGSKA (reference sequence).

V gene TRBV2 combines with J gene TRBJ2-2; 11 bases are a match to TRBD1. V shed 8 bases and J 8 bases; nucleotides not matched to a gene: 4. Germline lookup yields CDR1 SNHLY and CDR2 FYNNEI. The CDR3 totals 13 residues. CDR3 sequence: CASLDRGRGELFF. The CDR3 DNA reads as TGTGCCAGCCTGGACAGGGGGCGAGGGGAGCTGTTTTTT.

Ten or more counts support this clonotype. The chain is built from TRBV2 and TRBJ1-4, with D unclear. V lost 6 bases and J lost 3, with 14 bases in between. Germline V gives CDR1 SNHLY, CDR2 FYNNEI. The CDR3 consists of 15 residues. For the CDR3, the DNA is TGTGCCAGCAGGGAGAGGACGGGCCCTAATGAAAAACTGTTTTTT. Its translation: CASRERTGPNEKLFF.

This clonotype was seen at least ten times. The chain links TRBV18 to TRBJ1-4; 8 nucleotides match TRBD1. V was pared by 5 bases and J by 5 bases, with 7 bases of the junction left unmatched. Germline V lookup: CDR1 KGHSH, CDR2 LQKENI. The CDR3 covers 15 residues. CDR3 in DNA: TGTGCCAGCTCAACGAAGACAGGGGCGAATGAAAAACTGTTTTTT. It translates to CASSTKTGANEKLFF.

This clonotype has at least ten counts. The chain joins TRBV7-9 to TRBJ1-5, with D tentatively TRBD1 (6 bases). The CDR3 extends over 14 amino acids. Trimming pared 5 bases from V and 10 bases from J, leaving 18 bases between. Germline values: CDR1 SEHNR, CDR2 FQNEAQ (reference sequence). This CDR3 is CASSPGQRREPQHF. In DNA, the CDR3 is TGTGCCAGCAGCCCCGGACAGCGTAGGGAACCCCAGCATTTT.

As for this clonotype: Lacking the conserved final phenylalanine or tryptophan, this CDR3 likely reflects a read error. The chain recombines TRBV5-1 with TRBJ1-6, with D possibly TRBD1 on 6 matching bases. Germline V CDR1 and CDR2: SGHRS, YFSETQ. The CDR3 sequence is 14 residues long. Deletions cut 4 bases from V and 8 bases from J, with 13 bases between. In DNA form, the CDR3 reads TGCGCCAGCAGCCTGAGGGCAGGGGATTCACCCCTCCACCTT. Translation: CASSLRAGDSPLHL.

This clonotype has a count of ten or more. The V gene is TRBV11-2, the J gene TRBJ2-1; 15 bases match TRBD2. Germline-derived CDR1 and CDR2 are SGHAT and FQNNGV. The CDR3 spans 19 residues. V was clipped by 4 bases and J by 0 bases; unmatched bases: 7. DNA of the CDR3: TGTGCCAGCAGCTCGGGACTAGCGGGGGGCCTTAGCTCCTACAATGAGCAGTTCTTC. This translates into CASSSGLAGGLSSYNEQFF.

This chain connects TRBV7-9 to TRBJ1-2; TRBD1 agrees at 12 bases. V lost 8 bases, J lost 3 bases, and 13 bases stayed unmatched. In germline, CDR1 is SEHNR, CDR2 FQNEAQ (reference sequence). CDR3 length: 17 residues. Written as DNA, the CDR3 is TGTGCCAGCGGCCCCCTATGGGGACAGGGGGCTTACTATGGCTACACCTTC. Amino acids: CASGPLWGQGAYYGYTF.